This T cell receptor (beta chain) was sequenced in a study of T-cell reconstitution after alpha-beta-depleted transplantation in children. Unique molecular identifiers were incorporated when the TCRbeta library was constructed. TCRdb processed the PCR reads anew with MiXCR; each CDR3 protein has one entry. The sample lists 350,000 to 400,000 distinct CDR3 sequences, over 20% seen once, with less than 4.5% in the top ten. The sample holds a few counts of this clonotype. The CDR3 contains 16 residues. Germline values: CDR1 LGHNA, CDR2 YNFKEQ. V lost 3 bases to trimming and J lost 1 base, with 10 bases between them.

The sequenced sample was PBMCs from the stem cell graft donor, obtained from the stem cell graft. The sequence derives from a human donor who donated a stem cell graft to a child with acute myeloid leukemia. The chain combines TRBV4-2 with TRBJ2-6; D might be TRBD1 (5 bases). The DNA for the CDR3 is TGTGCCAGCAGCCAGACCAGGGAATCTGGGGCCAACGTCCTGACTTTC. Amino acids: CASSQTRESGANVLTF.